This entry concerns a single T cell receptor beta chain. Primers included in the PCR were 60 Vbeta and 13 Jbeta primers. TCRdb keeps only in-frame clones here, not all; method: immunoSEQ multiplex PCR. Of under 75,000 clones detected, 70% to 90% appear once; the ten largest clones hold 1.5% to 2%. This record comes from a study of cytomegalovirus exposure and HLA in healthy donors. This clonotype originated in a woman in her thirties in good health and CMV-seronegative. Sequencing was done on a sample of PBMCs.

DNA of the CDR3: TGTGCCAGCAGCCAAGAGGGGACTAGCGGGAGGGCGCCGGATACGCAGTATTTT. Residues: CASSQEGTSGRAPDTQYF. The chain couples TRBV4-2 to TRBJ2-3; 16 nucleotides line up with TRBD2. V dropped 0 bases and J dropped 6; count of bases not matched to a gene: 6. CDR3 length equals 18 residues. In germline, CDR1 is LGHNA, CDR2 YNFKEQ.